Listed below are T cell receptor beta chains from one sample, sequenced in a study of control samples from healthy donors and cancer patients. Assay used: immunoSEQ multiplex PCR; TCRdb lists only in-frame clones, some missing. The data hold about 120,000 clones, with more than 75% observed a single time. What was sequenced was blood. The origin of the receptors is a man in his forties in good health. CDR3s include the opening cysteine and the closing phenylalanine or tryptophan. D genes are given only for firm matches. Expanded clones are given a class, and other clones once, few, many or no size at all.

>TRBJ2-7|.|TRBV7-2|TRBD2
CASSRTSGTYEQYF
TGTGCCAGCAGCCGGACTAGCGGGACCTACGAGCAGTACTTC
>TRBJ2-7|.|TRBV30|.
CAWRDGGGAEQYF
TGTGCCTGGAGGGACGGGGGCGGGGCCGAGCAGTACTTC
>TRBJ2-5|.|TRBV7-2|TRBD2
CASSSAGVGRETQYF
TGTGCCAGCAGCTCGGCGGGGGTCGGTAGGGAGACCCAGTACTTC
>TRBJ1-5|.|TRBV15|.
CATSRGGGSNQPQHF
TGTGCCACCAGCAGAGGAGGAGGGAGCAATCAGCCCCAGCATTTT
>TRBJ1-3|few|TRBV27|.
CASSLSGTSGNTIYF
TGTGCCAGCAGTTTATCGGGCACCTCTGGAAACACCATATATTTT
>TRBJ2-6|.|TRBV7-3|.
CASSLFETGPSGANVLTF
TGTGCCAGCAGCTTATTTGAGACAGGACCCTCTGGGGCCAACGTCCTGACTTTC
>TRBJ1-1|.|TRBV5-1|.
CASSLKEEAEAFF
TGCGCCAGCAGCTTGAAAGAGGAGGCTGAAGCTTTCTTT
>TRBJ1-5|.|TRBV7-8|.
CASSLVPGPNNQPQHF
TGTGCCAGCAGCCTCGTGCCGGGACCCAACAATCAGCCCCAGCATTTT
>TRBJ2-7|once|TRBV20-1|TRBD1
CSASGQGVSYEQYF
TGCAGTGCTAGTGGACAGGGGGTCTCCTACGAGCAGTACTTC
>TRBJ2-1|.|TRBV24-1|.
CATSDTDRPGRYNEQFF
TGTGCCACCAGTGATACCGACCGCCCCGGACGCTACAATGAGCAGTTCTTC
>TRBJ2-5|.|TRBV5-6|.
CASSLSLRQETQYF
TGTGCCAGCAGCTTGTCTCTGCGCCAAGAGACCCAGTACTTC
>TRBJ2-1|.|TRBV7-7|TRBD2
CASSLYGGARNEQFF
TGTGCCAGCAGCTTATACGGGGGGGCACGGAATGAGCAGTTCTTC
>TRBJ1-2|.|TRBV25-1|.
CASSDSQGPSAYGYTF
TGTGCCAGCAGTGACTCTCAGGGACCTTCGGCCTATGGCTACACCTTC
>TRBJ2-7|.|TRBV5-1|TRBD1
CASSLDRGAEQYF
TGCGCCAGCAGCTTGGACAGGGGGGCCGAGCAGTACTTC
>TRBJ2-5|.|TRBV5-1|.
CASSLVSQVETQYF
TGCGCCAGCAGCTTAGTGTCCCAAGTAGAGACCCAGTACTTC
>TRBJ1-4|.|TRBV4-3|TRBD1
CASSQDWFATGGWEKLFF
TGCGCCAGCAGCCAAGATTGGTTCGCGACAGGGGGGTGGGAAAAACTGTTTTTT
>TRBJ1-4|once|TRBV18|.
CASSPYGGLSKITNEKLFF
TGTGCCAGCTCACCGTACGGGGGTCTGAGTAAGATAACTAATGAAAAACTGTTTTTT
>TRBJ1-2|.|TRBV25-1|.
CASTRQGRDGYTF
TGTGCCAGCACGAGGCAGGGGAGGGATGGCTACACCTTC
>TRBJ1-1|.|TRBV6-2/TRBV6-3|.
CASSYSQLNTEAFF
TGTGCCAGCAGTTATTCACAGTTGAACACTGAAGCTTTCTTT
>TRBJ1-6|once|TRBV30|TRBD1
CAWSVNRGNSPLHF
TGTGCCTGGAGTGTGAACAGGGGTAATTCACCCCTCCACTTT
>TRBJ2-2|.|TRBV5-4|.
CASSLLDGGYANTGELFF
TGTGCCAGCAGCTTATTGGACGGGGGATACGCGAACACCGGGGAGCTGTTTTTT
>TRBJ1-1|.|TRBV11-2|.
CASSFNRVGQTEAFF
TGTGCCAGCAGCTTCAACAGGGTAGGCCAAACTGAAGCTTTCTTT
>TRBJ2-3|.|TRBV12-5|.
CASGLYPRGGATDTQYF
TGTGCTAGTGGTTTGTACCCCCGTGGGGGGGCTACAGATACGCAGTATTTT
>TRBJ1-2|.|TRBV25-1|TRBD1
CASSLGTGFVDTF
TGTGCCAGCAGCCTCGGGACAGGTTTTGTCGACACCTTC
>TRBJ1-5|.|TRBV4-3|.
CASSQGEYSNQPQHF
TGCGCCAGCAGCCAAGGAGAGTATAGCAATCAGCCCCAGCATTTT
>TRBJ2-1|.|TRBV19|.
CASSGQSSYNEQFF
TGTGCCAGTAGCGGACAAAGCTCCTACAATGAGCAGTTCTTC
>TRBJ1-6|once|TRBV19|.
CASSPLGGGSPLHF
TGTGCCAGTAGTCCCCTGGGGGGGGGCTCACCCCTCCACTTT
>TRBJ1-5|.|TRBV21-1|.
CASSKQLPGVKPQHF
TGTGCCAGCAGCAAACAGCTTCCGGGGGTGAAGCCCCAGCATTTT
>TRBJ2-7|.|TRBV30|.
CAWSAPGWGVYEQYF
TGTGCCTGGAGTGCCCCAGGTTGGGGGGTCTACGAGCAGTACTTC
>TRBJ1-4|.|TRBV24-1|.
CATSDLQGRNEKLFF
TGTGCCACCAGTGATTTGCAGGGCCGTAATGAAAAACTGTTTTTT
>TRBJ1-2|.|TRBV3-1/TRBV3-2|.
CASSQGYRAHYGYTF
TGTGCCAGCAGCCAAGGTTACAGAGCCCACTATGGCTACACCTTC
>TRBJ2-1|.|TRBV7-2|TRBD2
CASSFSGGDYNEQFF
TGTGCCAGCAGCTTTTCCGGGGGGGATTACAATGAGCAGTTCTTC
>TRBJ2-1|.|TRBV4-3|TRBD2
CASSPPGLARENEQFF
TGCGCCAGCAGCCCCCCCGGACTAGCAAGGGAGAATGAGCAGTTCTTC
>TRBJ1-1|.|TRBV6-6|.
CASSRGRSHNTEAFF
TGTGCCAGCAGCAGAGGGAGATCCCACAACACTGAAGCTTTCTTT
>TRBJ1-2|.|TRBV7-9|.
CASSRINSGYTF
TGTGCCAGCAGCCGCATTAATAGTGGCTACACCTTC
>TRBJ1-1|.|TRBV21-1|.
CASSKAFRGEGAKTEAFF
TGTGCCAGCAGCAAAGCATTCAGGGGTGAGGGGGCAAAAACTGAAGCTTTCTTT
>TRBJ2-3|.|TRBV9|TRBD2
CASSAPLAAHTDTQYF
TGTGCCAGCAGCGCCCCACTAGCGGCTCACACAGATACGCAGTATTTT
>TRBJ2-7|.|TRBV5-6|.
CASSLEVAYYEQYF
TGTGCCAGCAGCCTGGAGGTCGCTTACTACGAGCAGTACTTC
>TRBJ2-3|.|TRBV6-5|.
CASSKSTDTQYF
TGTGCCAGCAGCAAAAGCACAGATACGCAGTATTTT
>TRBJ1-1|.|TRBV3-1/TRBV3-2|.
CASSLRPGGSSTEAFF
TGTGCCAGCAGCCTACGCCCGGGGGGGTCTTCAACTGAAGCTTTCTTT
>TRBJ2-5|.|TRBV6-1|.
CASRGRSETQYF
TGTGCCAGCAGGGGGCGTTCGGAGACCCAGTACTTC
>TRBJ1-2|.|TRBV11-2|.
CASSLVPQKNYGYTF
TGTGCCAGCAGCTTAGTCCCACAGAAGAACTATGGCTACACCTTC
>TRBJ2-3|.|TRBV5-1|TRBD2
CASSFGLAGGRITDTQYF
TGCGCCAGCAGCTTCGGACTAGCGGGGGGGAGGATCACAGATACGCAGTATTTT